These T cell receptor beta chains were read from a single sample in a study of shared clonotypes between healthy human individuals. Clones were read by immunoSEQ multiplex PCR, and TCRdb kept only the in-frame ones, dropping some. Of about a million clones listed, 70% to 85% are singletons. The sample comprised memory CD4+ T cells from PBMCs. The receptors originated from a man between 18 and 29 years old in good health. Some clones in this sample may be carry-over from other donors' samples. The CDR3 runs from the conserved cysteine through the conserved F or W. The D gene is left open where the match is weak. Expanded clones get a size class; other rows say once, few or many, or leave the size out.

>TRBD1|TRBJ1-1|TRBV5-6|-
TGTGCCAGCAGCGGCCGGGACAGGGGAATCAGGGCTTTCTTT
CASSGRDRGIRAFF
>TRBD2|TRBJ2-1|TRBV6-6|-
TGTGCCAGCAGTCCAACCGCGGGGGGTGAGCAGTTCTTC
CASSPTAGGEQFF
>TRBD2|TRBJ2-7|TRBV7-2|-
TGTGCCAGCAGCTTAGGGACTAGCGGGGCCGGCGGAAAGTACTTC
CASSLGTSGAGGKYF
>-|TRBJ1-1|TRBV4-3|many
TGCGCCAGCAGCCAAACCTGGGAGAACACTGAAGCTTTCTTT
CASSQTWENTEAFF
>-|TRBJ1-3|TRBV27|-
TGTGCCACCCGATCGACCATTGTGGGAAACACCATATATTTT
CATRSTIVGNTIYF
>-|TRBJ2-2|TRBV30|-
TGTGCCTGGGCCCATTTGAGGGGGACGTCAGGGGAGCTGTTTTTT
CAWAHLRGTSGELFF
>-|TRBJ1-2|TRBV28|-
TGTGCCAGCAGTTTAGGGGCGCGGAACTATGGCTACACCTTC
CASSLGARNYGYTF
>-|TRBJ1-1|TRBV9|-
TGTGCCAGCAGCGTACCCGCCCAAGGCGACACTGAAGCTTTCTTT
CASSVPAQGDTEAFF
>-|TRBJ2-3|TRBV9|-
TGTGCCAGCAGCGTAGGAGGGAATGCGGGCACAGATACGCAGTATTTT
CASSVGGNAGTDTQYF
>-|TRBJ2-7|TRBV5-4|-
TGTGCCAGCAGCCCGGGGGGCGGGACATCCTACGAGCAGTACTTC
CASSPGGGTSYEQYF
>TRBD2|TRBJ2-1|TRBV6-1|once
TGTGCCAGCAGTGCCGGACTAGTAGAGGGCAATGAGCAGTTCTTC
CASSAGLVEGNEQFF
>-|TRBJ1-2|TRBV5-4|-
TGTGCCAGCAGCTTTGACGTAGACATCAGGCACTATGGCTACACCTTC
CASSFDVDIRHYGYTF
>TRBD2|TRBJ2-1|TRBV18|-
TGTGCCAGCTCTCCCTTCGCGGGAGGTATTAATGAGCAGTTCTTC
CASSPFAGGINEQFF
>TRBD1|TRBJ1-5|TRBV7-2|-
TGTGCCAGCAGCCAGGGGGCAGGTATGGATCAGCCCCAGCATTTT
CASSQGAGMDQPQHF
>TRBD1|TRBJ1-1|TRBV15|-
TGTGCCACCAGCCCTCTGGGACAGGGGAACACTGAAGCTTTCTTT
CATSPLGQGNTEAFF
>TRBD1|TRBJ2-5|TRBV6-6|-
TGTGCCAGCAGCCTAGACAGGGACCAAGAGACCCAGTACTTC
CASSLDRDQETQYF
>TRBD1|TRBJ2-2|TRBV14|-
TGTGCCAGCAGCCAACGGAAGGGGGCCAACGCCGGGGAGCTGTTTTTT
CASSQRKGANAGELFF
>-|TRBJ1-2|TRBV5-1|-
TGCGCCAGCAGCTTTCCAGGGGACTTCTATGGCTACACCTTC
CASSFPGDFYGYTF
>TRBD1|TRBJ2-5|TRBV28|-
TGTGCCAGCAGTCGTCCGGGACAGGGGCAAGAGACCCAGTACTTC
CASSRPGQGQETQYF
>-|TRBJ1-1|TRBV11-2|-
TGTGCCAGCAGCCCTCGAAATAGGGATACTGAAGCTTTCTTT
CASSPRNRDTEAFF
>-|TRBJ2-7|TRBV5-1|-
TGCGCCAGCAGCTCCCTAGGACTGGATTACGAGCAGTACTTC
CASSSLGLDYEQYF
>-|TRBJ2-7|TRBV7-2|-
TGTGCCAGCAGCAAGACAGCTAACTACGAGCAGTACTTC
CASSKTANYEQYF
>-|TRBJ1-3|TRBV15|-
TGTGCCACCAGCAGACGGGGGGCTGCGGCTGGAAACACCATATATTTT
CATSRRGAAAGNTIYF
>-|TRBJ2-1|TRBV5-6|-
TGTGCCAGCAGTTGGGACGTAAACAATGAGCAGTTCTTC
CASSWDVNNEQFF
>-|TRBJ1-5|TRBV5-6|-
TGTGCCAGCAGCAAACAGGAGTATAGCAATCAGCCCCAGCATTTT
CASSKQEYSNQPQHF
>-|TRBJ2-7|TRBV5-1|once
TGCGCCAGCAGCTTAACGCAGGGGGAGCAGTACTTC
CASSLTQGEQYF
>TRBD1|TRBJ1-1|TRBV27|-
TGTGCCAGCAGGCTCTTGACAGGGGGCTTTGTCACTGAAGCTTTCTTT
CASRLLTGGFVTEAFF
>-|TRBJ2-5|TRBV2|once
TGTGCCAGCAAGGGCAGGGAAGAGACCCAGTACTTC
CASKGREETQYF
>TRBD1|TRBJ1-3|TRBV28|-
TGTGCCAGCAGTACCCAGGGGGGGGGAAACACCATATATTTT
CASSTQGGGNTIYF
>TRBD2|TRBJ2-7|TRBV27|-
TGTGCCAGCCAGAAAATGGCGGGAGGGTACGAGCAGTACTTC
CASQKMAGGYEQYF
>-|TRBJ2-7|TRBV20-1|-
TGCAGTGCTGACCGCGAGCAGTACTTC
CSADREQYF
>-|TRBJ1-5|TRBV19|-
TGTGCCAGTAGCGGACCCACTAGCAATCAGCCCCAGCATTTT
CASSGPTSNQPQHF
>TRBD2|TRBJ2-7|TRBV5-4|-
TGTGCCAGCAGCTCCCACTCTGGACTAGCGGGATCTAACGAGCAGTACTTC
CASSSHSGLAGSNEQYF
>TRBD1|TRBJ2-5|TRBV4-2|-
TGTGCCAGCAGCCTACGGGACAGCACAAGAGAGACCCAGTACTTC
CASSLRDSTRETQYF
>-|TRBJ2-7|TRBV5-1|-
TGCGCCAGCAGCTTGGGGACGGATCGCTACGAGCAGTACTTC
CASSLGTDRYEQYF
>-|TRBJ2-7|TRBV20-1|-
TGCAGTGCTTACAGGGTCCACGAGCAGTACTTC
CSAYRVHEQYF
>-|TRBJ2-3|TRBV6-5|-
TGTGCCAGCAGTTACTACGGGACACACAGCACAGATACGCAGTATTTT
CASSYYGTHSTDTQYF
>-|TRBJ2-2|TRBV5-6|-
TGTGCCAGCAGCTTAACAGGAACCGGGGAGCTGTTTTTT
CASSLTGTGELFF
>-|TRBJ2-7|TRBV11-2|-
TGTGCCAGCAGCTTAGGATCTGCAGCCTACGAGCAGTACTTC
CASSLGSAAYEQYF
>TRBD2|TRBJ2-7|TRBV2|few
TGTGCCAGCAGGGGATTAGCGGGAGATGGCGAGCAGTACTTC
CASRGLAGDGEQYF
>-|TRBJ1-1|TRBV30|-
TGTGCCTGGAGTGAGCAGCTGAACACTGAAGCTTTCTTT
CAWSEQLNTEAFF
>-|TRBJ1-1|TRBV5-6|many
TGTGCCAGCACCCCTATAGGGGGGGCGCGTAATGAAGCTTTCTTT
CASTPIGGARNEAFF
>TRBD2|TRBJ2-1|TRBV28|few
TGTGCCAGCAGTTGGCTAGCGGGAGAATCCGAGCAGTTCTTC
CASSWLAGESEQFF
>-|TRBJ2-1|TRBV19|-
TGTGCCAGTAGTATTCGAGCGGGCTCCTACAATGAGCAGTTCTTC
CASSIRAGSYNEQFF
>TRBD1|TRBJ2-1|TRBV11-3|-
TGTGCCAGCAGCTTGGGACAGGGAGGCCAGAATGAGCAGTTCTTC
CASSLGQGGQNEQFF
>-|TRBJ1-5|TRBV2|once
TGTGCCAGCAGCGATCGGGTGGGAAGCAATCAGCCCCAGCATTTT
CASSDRVGSNQPQHF
>TRBD1|TRBJ1-1|TRBV29-1|few
TGCAGCGTTGAAGGAGGACAGGGGTGGCCTGAAGCTTTCTTT
CSVEGGQGWPEAFF
>-|TRBJ2-2|TRBV4-2|few
TGTGCCAGCAGCCAAGATTCGGCCGGGGAGCTGTTTTTT
CASSQDSAGELFF